The entry that follows covers one TCR beta chain sequence. The data derive from a study of blood T cell repertoires in COVID-19. Study overall: Italy, Spain and the United States were the sources of the convalescent and acute COVID-19 samples.

Method: immunoSEQ multiplex PCR; TCRdb's copy keeps in-frame clones and lacks some. The sample holds more than 9,000 clones; 65% to 90% are singletons and the top ten take less than 4.5%. V was clipped by 0 bases and J by 6 bases; unmatched bases: 7. The CDR3 covers 16 residues. Germline loops: CDR1 MNHNS, CDR2 SASEGT. The TCR sequence derives from a woman aged 55-70 years with acute or convalescent COVID-19. The source material was peripheral blood. The V gene is TRBV6-1, the J gene TRBJ1-5, with 8 bases aligning to TRBD1. The DNA for the CDR3 is TGTGCCAGCAGTGAAGCGACGACAGGGGTTGGTCAGCCCCAGCATTTT. The encoded protein is CASSEATTGVGQPQHF.